This entry describes one T cell receptor (beta chain). These data come from a study of blood T cells in healthy people across ages. The V and J ends lost 6 bases and 2 bases respectively, with 17 bases between them. The CDR3 has 17 amino acids. Using a J-beta primer mix together with a sample-barcoded 5' primer, a second PCR was run for 7 to 11 cycles. TCRdb called the 5' RACE reads again in MiXCR, with one record for every CDR3 protein. The data contain 600,000 to 850,000 distinct CDR3 sequences, just under 25% of them singletons. Another study also made use of these data, one on T cells of mothers and their children. According to that study: In each mother, TCR beta CDR3 reads exceeded 10 million; in each child, they numbered several million.

The sequence derives from a boy aged 5-17 years in good health. Sequencing used blood. The V and J genes are TRBV12-3 or TRBV12-4 and TRBJ1-6; D is unresolved. The CDR3 DNA sequence: TGTGCCAGCAGCCGACACCCCCCAGCACCCTATAATTCACCCCTCCACTTT. This sequence encodes CASSRHPPAPYNSPLHF.